The present entry profiles one TCR beta chain with its context. This clonotype was picked up many times. Its antigen remains unidentified. No base qualities exist here, and no much larger clone lies one base off it. There are 16 amino acids in the CDR3, from cysteine to phenylalanine inclusive. Only the CDR3 region is kept as DNA, spanning 48 bases read in frame from base 1. Unmatched junction bases come to 10, with V trimmed by 6 bases and J by 0 bases. The germline V gene (reference sequence) yields SEHNR for CDR1 and FQNEAQ for CDR2. The data belong to a study of T cell repertoires in cytomegalovirus infection (dated by TCRdb to the late 2010s). For the study in its entirety: Because public TCR beta signatures pointed to carriage of CMV infection together with the matching HLA type, the HLA type of each donor mattered for the analysis. What the research found in general, with its limitations: In both this cohort and an independent cohort of a few hundred donors, the cumulative frequency of public TCR beta family members distinguished carriers of CMV infection plus the relevant HLA type. The ex vivo response was dominated by HLA-C-restricted CMV-specific TCR beta clonotypes, and the single most frequent clonotype in two of eight donors was supplied by these HLA-C-restricted clonotypes.

Instrument used: Illumina HiSeq 1500. TCRdb reanalyzed the raw reads on its own, using fastp at Q25 for trimming and MiXCR for clone calling, and kept in-frame beta chains. Identical CDR3 protein sequences are pooled into one entry, listed with their most common genes and DNA. For this sample there are approximately 200,000 distinct CDR3 sequences; about 28% appear just once. In total, the top ten clones hold about 28% of the sample. The V and J genes are TRBV7-9 and TRBJ1-1, with 7 junctional bases fitting TRBD1. This receptor was taken from a human donor in good health (CMV status not recorded). Some clones in this sample may be carry-over from other donors' samples. The sequencing sample was made of PBMCs. The DNA reads as follows: TGTGCCAGCAGTTCGATGGACAGGCCGGTGAACACTGAAGCTTTCTTT. Its protein is CASSSMDRPVNTEAFF.